The 30 T cell receptor beta chains below all came from one sample that was sequenced in a study of patients and donors after allogeneic stem cell transplantation. TCRdb recomputed calls from the RT-PCR reads with MiXCR, one row per CDR3 protein. Of about 24,000 distinct CDR3 sequences listed, around 40% are singletons. The sample was blood, either unsorted or a sorted T cell fraction (not recorded which). The source is a human donor who was either an allogeneic HSCT recipient or a stem cell or donor lymphocyte infusion donor (not recorded which). It is not recorded whose cells these are; they may come from a transplant donor.

The CDR3 DNA is TGTGCTAGTGGTTTCCTAGGGGGGAGCACTGAAGCTTTCTTT. Translated, it gives CASGFLGGSTEAFF. This chain connects TRBV12-5 to TRBJ1-1; D is possibly TRBD1 (6 bases). V was clipped by 3 bases and J by 4 bases, with 12 bases between them. Germline CDR1 and CDR2: LGHNT and FRNRAP. The CDR3 length is 14 residues. The variable domain in full, completed from reference TRBV12-5 and TRBJ1-1, reads DARVTQTPRHKVTEMGQEVTMRCQPILGHNTVFWYRQTMMQGLELLAYFRNRAPLDDSGMPKDRFSAEMPDATLATLKIQPSEPRDSAVYFCASGFLGGSTEAFFGQGTRLTVV.

This clonotype occurred many times. The genes are TRBV5-1 and TRBJ1-2, with TRBD1 matching 7 bases. Per germline, CDR1 SGHRS and CDR2 YFSETQ. The length of the CDR3 is 13 residues. V trimming: 3 bases; J trimming: 3 bases; junction bases outside the gene matches: 2. The CDR3 coding sequence is TGCGCCAGCAGCTGGGACAGCGACTATGGCTACACCTTC. Amino acids: CASSWDSDYGYTF.

The chain combines TRBV10-3 with TRBJ2-2; 10 bases map to TRBD1. The junction had 1 base not matched to a gene; V was cut back by 6 bases and J by 0 bases. CDR3 length: 15 amino acids. The germline V gene encodes CDR1 ENHRY and CDR2 SYGVKD. CDR3 in amino acids: CAIRGTGANTGELFF. CDR3 sequence (DNA): TGTGCCATCAGGGGGACAGGGGCGAACACCGGGGAGCTGTTTTTT.

The CDR3 DNA sequence: TGTGCCAGCACCCCGGGCAGCGTGAACACTGAAGCTTTCTTT. Encoded protein: CASTPGSVNTEAFF. The rearrangement joins TRBV6-5 to TRBJ1-1; D ambiguous. Germline V gives CDR1 MNHEY, CDR2 SVGAGI. V dropped 7 bases and J dropped 0 bases, with 12 bases sitting between them. The CDR3 covers 14 residues.

This clonotype was found a few times. The rearrangement links TRBV18 to TRBJ1-2, with TRBD1 matching over 7 bases. Germline-derived CDR1 and CDR2 are KGHSH and LQKENI. CDR3 length: 15 amino acids. V was clipped by 1 base and J by 2 bases; unmatched bases: 4. CDR3 residues: CASSPRQGENYGYTF. CDR3 in DNA: TGTGCCAGCTCACCACGGCAGGGGGAGAACTATGGCTACACCTTC. Together with reference TRBV18 and TRBJ1-2, the CDR3 gives the full variable domain: NAGVMQNPRHLVRRRGQEARLRCSPMKGHSHVYWYRQLPEEGLKFMVYLQKENIIDESGMPKERFSAEFPKEGPSILRIQQVVRGDSAAYFCASSPRQGENYGYTFGSGTRLTVV.

This rearrangement joins TRBV3-1 to TRBJ1-5; D gene unclear. Germline CDR1 is LGHDT and CDR2 is YNNKEL (reference sequence). V was shortened by 1 base and J by 2 bases, with 3 bases between the two germline ends. The CDR3 sequence is 13 residues long. The CDR3 DNA reads as TGTGCCAGCAGCCAAGGAGGCAATCAGCCCCAGCATTTT. It translates to CASSQGGNQPQHF. Full variable domain (remainder filled in from reference TRBV3-1 and TRBJ1-5): DTAVSQTPKYLVTQMGNDKSIKCEQNLGHDTMYWYKQDSKKFLKIMFSYNNKELIINETVPNRFSPKSPDKAHLNLHINSLELGDSAVYFCASSQGGNQPQHFGDGTRLSIL.

This clonotype was recorded only once. The chain joins TRBV19 to TRBJ2-2; 14 bases agree with TRBD2. V was clipped by 7 bases and J by 3 bases; unmatched bases: 7. CDR1 is LNHDA, CDR2 SQIVND, per germline (reference sequence). CDR3 length equals 17 residues. The CDR3 here is CASTSGTSGSDTGELFF. The CDR3 DNA reads as TGTGCCAGTACCTCCGGGACTAGCGGGAGCGACACCGGGGAGCTGTTTTTT.

The rearrangement uses TRBV3-1 and TRBJ1-2; a possible D gene is TRBD1 (6 bases). Germline CDR1 is LGHDT and CDR2 is YNNKEL (reference sequence). Trimming shortened V by 4 bases and J by 5 bases, and 17 bases separated the two germline ends. The CDR3 spans 15 residues. CDR3 protein: CASSRTDRPPYGYTF. The CDR3 coding sequence is TGTGCCAGCAGCCGCACAGACAGGCCGCCTTATGGCTACACCTTC.

The V and J genes are TRBV10-3 and TRBJ2-3; perhaps TRBD2 as D (6 bases). V dropped 10 bases and J dropped 4 bases, with 12 bases sitting between them. There are 12 residues in the CDR3. Germline V gives CDR1 ENHRY, CDR2 SYGVKD. Here the CDR3 reads CATRLDADTQYF. The CDR3 DNA is TGTGCCACCCGACTAGATGCAGATACGCAGTATTTT.

The chain recombines TRBV5-8 with TRBJ1-1; no clear D gene. V was trimmed by 2 bases and J by 5 bases, leaving 13 bases between them. The germline V gene has CDR1 SGHTS and CDR2 YDEGEE. The CDR3 spans 14 residues. CDR3 sequence reads: CASSFGGWGTEAFF. For the CDR3, the DNA is TGTGCCAGCAGCTTCGGAGGGTGGGGTACTGAAGCTTTCTTT.

This clonotype came up a few times. This sequence joins TRBV12-3 or TRBV12-4 and TRBJ1-2; no firm D call. V lost 2 bases and J 1 base, leaving 8 bases between the germline ends. The CDR3 sequence is 14 residues long. The CDR3 here is CASSLTAFNYGYTF. The CDR3 DNA reads as TGTGCCAGCAGTTTAACCGCCTTTAACTATGGCTACACCTTC.

The V call is TRBV5-1, the J call TRBJ2-1; D is unclear. The CDR3 has 12 residues. V dropped 2 bases and J dropped 6 bases, with 6 bases sitting between them. Germline V gene data show CDR1 as SGHRS and CDR2 as YFSETQ. In DNA form, the CDR3 reads TGCGCCAGCAGCTTCCCCCTCAATGAGCAGTTCTTC. Encoded protein: CASSFPLNEQFF. Complete variable domain (other parts from reference TRBV5-1 and TRBJ2-1): KAGVTQTPRYLIKTRGQQVTLSCSPISGHRSVSWYQQTPGQGLQFLFEYFSETQRNKGNFPGRFSGRQFSNSRSEMNVSTLELGDSALYLCASSFPLNEQFFGPGTRLTVL.

The chain recombines TRBV13 with TRBJ1-4; D possibly corresponds to TRBD1 (6 bases). The V gene lost 6 bases and the J gene lost 4 bases, with 12 bases spanning the gap. The CDR3 consists of 14 residues. CDR1 is PRHDT and CDR2 is FYEKMQ in the germline V gene (reference sequence). The CDR3 DNA reads as TGTGCCAGCAGTCAAGGACAGTATAATGAAAAACTGTTTTTT. Translating gives CASSQGQYNEKLFF.

This chain joins TRBV6-4 and TRBJ2-2; perhaps TRBD2 as D (5 bases). Germline loops: CDR1 MRHNA, CDR2 SNTAGT. Deletions cut 8 bases from V and 10 bases from J, with 11 bases between. CDR3 length: 11 residues. CDR3 coding DNA: TGTGCCAGCGGCCGGGGAACGGAGCTGTTTTTT. The encoded protein is CASGRGTELFF.

The chain carries TRBV6-5 and TRBJ1-2, with a tentative D call TRBD1 (5 bases). Germline V gene sequence: CDR1 MNHEY, CDR2 SVGAGI. Trimming took 6 bases from V and 2 from J, leaving 25 bases between them. This CDR3 has 18 residues. The CDR3 spells CASSLFYGLGESNYGYTF. In DNA, the CDR3 is TGTGCCAGCAGCCTCTTCTATGGTTTAGGGGAGTCCAACTATGGCTACACCTTC.

The rearrangement links TRBV5-1 to TRBJ1-6; D might be TRBD1 (6 bases). This CDR3 has 13 residues. Germline CDR1 and CDR2: SGHRS and YFSETQ. The V end lost 5 bases, the J end lost 7 bases, and 10 bases lay between the germline ends. DNA of the CDR3: TGCGCCAGCAGTGTAGGGGGGAATTCACCCCTCCACTTT. Its translation: CASSVGGNSPLHF.

The V and J genes are TRBV24-1 and TRBJ2-1; TRBD2 matches 10 bases. The germline gives CDR1 KGHDR, CDR2 SFDVKD. The CDR3 is 15 residues long. V dropped 3 bases and J dropped 9; count of bases not matched to a gene: 7. CDR3: CATSDVASGRSEQFF. Written as DNA, the CDR3 is TGTGCCACCAGTGATGTGGCTAGCGGGAGAAGTGAGCAGTTCTTC.

This chain uses TRBV7-9 with TRBJ2-5, with D possibly called TRBD1 or TRBD2 (5 bases each). This CDR3 region has 14 residues. Per the germline V gene, CDR1 is SEHNR and CDR2 is FQNEAQ (reference sequence). The V and J ends lost 5 bases and 1 base respectively, with 11 bases between them. The DNA of the CDR3 is TGTGCCAGCAGCAACGAGGGGACCCAAGAGACCCAGTACTTC. It is translated as CASSNEGTQETQYF.

This chain uses TRBV20-1 with TRBJ1-1; the D gene is possibly TRBD1 (5 bases). The CDR3 is made up of 15 amino acids. The germline V and J ends were trimmed by 2 bases and 0 bases, with 13 bases remaining between them. Germline V gene sequence: CDR1 DFQATT, CDR2 SNEGSKA (reference sequence). In nucleotides, the CDR3 is TGCAGTGCTAGACGGCCGGGACCCATGAACACTGAAGCTTTCTTT. This sequence encodes CSARRPGPMNTEAFF.

The genes are TRBV20-1 and TRBJ2-2, with TRBD2 matching 7 bases. Looked up from germline, CDR1 is DFQATT and CDR2 is SNEGSKA (reference sequence). V lost 5 bases to trimming and J lost 3 bases; unmatched junction nucleotides: 9. This CDR3 is built from 15 residues. CDR3 region: CSAVPLGGDTGELFF. Written as DNA, the CDR3 is TGCAGTGCTGTTCCCTTGGGGGGGGACACCGGGGAGCTGTTTTTT.

The chain has TRBV5-1 and TRBJ2-3; D unresolved. The CDR3 has 12 residues. V lost 0 bases, J lost 5 bases, and 4 bases lay in between. Germline V gene data show CDR1 as SGHRS and CDR2 as YFSETQ. CDR3 region: CASSLAGDTQYF. The CDR3 DNA follows: TGCGCCAGCAGCTTGGCCGGAGATACGCAGTATTTT.

The count of this clonotype is one. The V and J genes are TRBV28 and TRBJ2-7; D might be TRBD1 (6 bases). Germline V CDR1 and CDR2: MDHEN, SYDVKM. Trimming took 6 bases from V and 2 from J, leaving 20 bases between them. This CDR3 region has 16 residues. As DNA, the CDR3 is TGTGCCAGCAGGGGGGCACCGGGACAAACTGCCTACGAGCAGTACTTC. Translation gives CASRGAPGQTAYEQYF.

The V call is TRBV9, the J call TRBJ1-2, with 9 positions matching TRBD1. Germline-derived CDR1 and CDR2 are SGDLS and YYNGEE. This CDR3 is 14 amino acids long. V trimming: 3 bases; J trimming: 3 bases; junction bases outside the gene matches: 3. Here the CDR3 DNA reads TGTGCCAGCAGCGGGGACAGGGTAGACTATGGCTACACCTTC. Its translation: CASSGDRVDYGYTF.

This clonotype has only a few counts. The V gene is TRBV12-5, the J gene TRBJ2-4; D unresolved. Germline CDR1 LGHNT, CDR2 FRNRAP. The CDR3 has 13 amino acids. Trimming took 5 bases from V and 6 from J, leaving 11 bases between them. Here the CDR3 DNA reads TGTGCTAGTGGTATACCCCTCGGAAACATTCAGTACTTC. Its protein is CASGIPLGNIQYF.

This clonotype occurred once. At one end, the junction sequence differs from germline, possibly due to a read error. V is TRBV5-1 and J is TRBJ1-1; no clear D gene. The germline gives CDR1 SGHRS, CDR2 YFSETQ. The CDR3 spans 16 residues. CDR3 bases: TGCGTCAGCAGCTTGGTTGGCCACTCCTGGGGCACTGAAGCTTTCTTT. Its translation: CVSSLVGHSWGTEAFF.

The chain joins TRBV5-1 to TRBJ2-3; no definite D call. The CDR3 has 12 residues. V was pared by 0 bases and J by 4 bases, with 3 bases between. CDR1 and CDR2 (germline): SGHRS, YFSETQ. This CDR3 is CASSLAADTQYF. The CDR3 DNA sequence: TGCGCCAGCAGCTTGGCGGCAGATACGCAGTATTTT.

V usage is TRBV5-1 and J usage is TRBJ1-4; 8 bases are a match to TRBD1. Germline trimming cut 5 bases from V and 8 bases from J; bases unmatched to any gene: 8. The V gene's germline CDR1 is SGHRS and CDR2 YFSETQ. There are 14 residues in the CDR3. The CDR3 sequence: CASRTGQEVEKLFF. The CDR3 DNA reads as TGCGCCAGCAGGACGGGACAGGAGGTGGAAAAACTGTTTTTT.

CDR3 region: CASRPQWAQTEAFF. As DNA, the CDR3 is TGTGCCAGCAGACCGCAGTGGGCCCAGACTGAAGCTTTCTTT. The chain employs TRBV12-3 or TRBV12-4 and TRBJ1-1, with D hard to call. Trimming removed 6 bases at V and 5 bases at J, with 16 bases between. This CDR3 has 14 amino acids.

V is TRBV20-1 and J is TRBJ2-1; 7 bases align to TRBD2. Germline trimming cut 0 bases from V and 4 bases from J; bases unmatched to any gene: 6. Germline CDR1 is DFQATT and CDR2 is SNEGSKA (reference sequence). The CDR3 covers 15 residues. As DNA, the CDR3 is TGCAGTGCTAGAGATCGCCTAGCGGCTTACAATGAGCAGTTCTTC. Protein product: CSARDRLAAYNEQFF.

The V call is TRBV7-2, the J call TRBJ2-5, with TRBD1 matching 7 bases. Unmatched junction bases numbered 1, after V lost 4 bases and J lost 2 bases. This CDR3 is built from 13 residues. CDR1 is SGHTA and CDR2 is FQGNSA in the germline V gene. In DNA, the CDR3 is TGTGCCAGCAGCTGGGACAGACAAGAGACCCAGTACTTC. Protein sequence: CASSWDRQETQYF.